The rows below give T cell receptor beta chains drawn from one sample of a study of Tregs in tolerant kidney transplant recipients. Sequencing used immunoSEQ multiplex PCR; TCRdb keeps in-frame clones, though not all of them. The sample gives 75,000 to 100,000 clones, roughly 93% of which show up once; around 1.5% is in the top ten. Specimen: CD4+ T cells from blood (PBMCs), collected 12 months after the transplant. The receptors derive from a human patient who received a combined kidney and bone marrow transplant. Certain T cells may be donor cells from the graft. CDR3s leave out the opening cysteine and the closing phenylalanine or tryptophan.

TRBJ2-7 TRBV30 AWKAGTGLLKQY
TRBJ1-5 TRBV5-6 ASSSRQGGGQPQH
TRBJ2-2 TRBV11-3 ASSTNGQGTGELF
TRBJ1-6 TRBV18 ASSSLWTGSNSPLH
TRBJ1-4 TRBV5-6 ASSLGQHLAINEKLF
TRBJ1-2 TRBV7-8 ASSTTGQGLGGYT
TRBJ2-2 TRBV7-3 ASSRTSGRRNTGELF
TRBJ1-5 TRBV28 ASSLAPTQQPQH
TRBJ2-3 TRBV18 ASSRNAGLGDTQY
TRBJ2-3 TRBV4-1 ASSTPGLQNTDTQY
TRBJ2-7 TRBV7-8 ASSFGTGGEQY
TRBJ2-1 TRBV19 ASSIELSGGYYNEQF
TRBJ1-1 TRBV7-6 ASSLDIGGNTEAF
TRBJ1-2 TRBV7-9 ASSPGRVANYGYT
TRBJ2-3 TRBV6-1 ASSLAGPSTDTQY
TRBJ1-2 TRBV5-1 ASSLGREIGYGYT
TRBJ2-7 TRBV2 ASRPNRGEQY
TRBJ2-3 TRBV29-1 SVEPGLAGGPDTQY
TRBJ1-2 TRBV19 ASSRTGSGYGYT
TRBJ1-1 TRBV27 ASSFVGGAGSEAF
TRBJ2-1 TRBV30 AWSQTSYEQF
TRBJ1-3 TRBV6-5 ASSYSASGNTIY